A single sample gave rise to the 13 T cell receptor beta chains below, sequenced in a study of neoadjuvant anti-PD-1 for oral cavity cancer. Only in-frame clones appear in the TCRdb table, and some are missing; sequencing was by immunoSEQ multiplex PCR. The sample has some 15,000 clones; 60% to 80% are singletons. The sample in question was PBMCs, obtained before nivolumab (anti-PD-1) treatment. The receptors were sampled from a person aged 35-80 years with oral cavity squamous cell carcinoma.

The chain couples TRBV30 to TRBJ2-3; D call uncertain. Germline V gives CDR1 GTSNPN, CDR2 SVGIG (reference sequence). Trimming removed 3 bases from V and 2 bases from J, with 3 bases in between. There are 11 residues in the CDR3. The CDR3 here is CAWSYTDTQYF. CDR3 nucleotide sequence: TGTGCCTGGAGCTACACAGATACGCAGTATTTT. The full variable domain, rest sourced from reference TRBV30 and TRBJ2-3, is SQTIHQWPATLVQPVGSPLSLECTVEGTSNPNLYWYRQAAGRGLQLLFYSVGIGQISSEVPQNLSASRPQDRQFILSSKKLLLSDSGFYLCAWSYTDTQYFGPGTRLTVL.

The V and J genes are TRBV27 and TRBJ1-2, with 7 bases lining up with TRBD1. V shed 5 bases, J shed 4 bases, and the junction held 7 bases outside the gene matches. Looked up from germline, CDR1 is MNHEY and CDR2 is SMNVEV (reference sequence). CDR3 length: 14 amino acids. DNA for the CDR3: TGTGCCAGCAGTCCCTGGGACAGCGGCTATGGCTACACCTTC. It translates to CASSPWDSGYGYTF.

The chain recombines TRBV15 with TRBJ2-1; the D gene is possibly TRBD2 (5 bases). The V end lost 5 bases, the J end lost 7 bases, and 18 bases lay between the germline ends. This CDR3 is 15 amino acids long. Germline CDR1 reads LNHNV; CDR2 reads YYDKDF (reference sequence). Here the CDR3 reads CATSLEASTPNEQFF. CDR3 nucleotide sequence: TGTGCCACCAGCCTCGAAGCTAGCACCCCGAATGAGCAGTTCTTC.

The chain has TRBV7-9 and TRBJ1-4, with TRBD1 identical over 9 bases. V was pared by 5 bases and J by 6 bases, with 7 bases of the junction left unmatched. Germline CDR1 and CDR2: SEHNR and FQNEAQ (reference sequence). The CDR3 covers 15 residues. The CDR3, as DNA: TGTGCCAGCAGCCAAAACAGGGGGCTTTATGAAAAACTGTTTTTT. Its translation is CASSQNRGLYEKLFF. Full variable domain (missing parts from reference TRBV7-9 and TRBJ1-4): DTGVSQNPRHKITKRGQNVTFRCDPISEHNRLYWYRQTLGQGPEFLTYFQNEAQLEKSRLLSDRFSAERPKGSFSTLEIQRTEQGDSAMYLCASSQNRGLYEKLFFGSGTQLSVL.

J is TRBJ2-3 and V is TRBV9; D possibly uses TRBD1 or TRBD2 (5 bases each). Germline CDR1 SGDLS, CDR2 YYNGEE. The CDR3 covers 12 residues. The V gene lost 3 bases and the J gene lost 3 bases, with 5 bases spanning the gap. The CDR3 nucleotides read TGTGCCAGCAGCGGGGGGACAGATACGCAGTATTTT. Translation gives CASSGGTDTQYF.

The V call is TRBV5-1, the J call TRBJ2-2, with TRBD2 matching 11 bases. J lost 1 base, V lost 3 bases, and 2 bases had no gene match. The CDR3 spans 16 residues. Germline V CDR1 and CDR2: SGHRS, YFSETQ. The CDR3, as DNA: TGCGCCAGCAGCTCCGGGACTAGCGGGAACACCGGGGAGCTGTTTTTT. It is translated as CASSSGTSGNTGELFF.

The V gene is TRBV2, the J gene TRBJ1-5, with TRBD1 as a possible D gene (5 bases). V was pared by 2 bases and J by 0 bases, with 8 bases between. CDR1 SNHLY and CDR2 FYNNEI come from the germline V gene. This CDR3 comprises 15 residues. CDR3 sequence (DNA): TGTGCCAGCAGTGAAAGGGACTTTAGCAATCAGCCCCAGCATTTT. Protein sequence: CASSERDFSNQPQHF.

The chain employs TRBV27 and TRBJ1-5; TRBD1 aligns across 7 bases. With 4 bases clipped from V and 4 bases from J, the junction kept 7 bases outside the gene matches. The CDR3 is made up of 15 amino acids. Germline CDR1 MNHEY, CDR2 SMNVEV (reference sequence). The CDR3 sequence is CASSSQTGKNQPQHF. The CDR3 coding sequence is TGTGCCAGCAGTTCACAGACAGGGAAGAATCAGCCCCAGCATTTT.

This rearrangement joins TRBV2 to TRBJ1-1, with TRBD1 matching 7 bases. In germline, CDR1 is SNHLY, CDR2 FYNNEI. V shed 4 bases and J 10 bases; nucleotides not matched to a gene: 9. This CDR3 has 13 residues. CDR3: CASSGKGALVAFF. The CDR3 DNA is TGTGCCAGCAGTGGGAAGGGGGCGCTCGTAGCTTTCTTT.

The rearrangement links TRBV5-1 to TRBJ1-2; D perhaps matches TRBD1 (6 bases). Germline lookup yields CDR1 SGHRS and CDR2 YFSETQ. The V end was cut by 3 bases, the J end by 4 bases, with 16 bases between. The CDR3 runs to 15 residues. Here the CDR3 DNA reads TGCGCCAGCAGCTCCGGAACACAGGGCCTCTATGGCTACACCTTC. Its protein is CASSSGTQGLYGYTF.

This clone was detected only a few times. The chain's CDR3 is CASSPQTRPGELFF. CDR3 nucleotide sequence: TGTGCCAGCAGTCCCCAAACTAGGCCCGGGGAGCTGTTTTTT. The chain carries TRBV27 and TRBJ2-2; D is possibly TRBD2 (5 bases). The germline V gene has CDR1 MNHEY and CDR2 SMNVEV (reference sequence). This CDR3 contains 14 residues. V was trimmed by 5 bases and J by 6 bases, leaving 13 bases between them.

The V and J genes are TRBV6-5 and TRBJ1-5, with unresolved D. CDR3 length equals 14 residues. Germline V gives CDR1 MNHEY, CDR2 SVGAGI. V gave up 5 bases and J gave up 4 bases, with 12 bases separating them. CDR3 sequence reads: CASSPQSGNQPQHF. The CDR3 coding sequence is TGTGCCAGCAGTCCCCAATCCGGGAATCAGCCCCAGCATTTT.

The chain links TRBV19 to TRBJ2-1, with 8 bases that match TRBD2. The junction had 1 base not matched to a gene; V was cut back by 3 bases and J by 0 bases. The germline gives CDR1 LNHDA, CDR2 SQIVND (reference sequence). The CDR3 contains 15 residues. CDR3 residues: CASSISGSSYNEQFF. In DNA, the CDR3 is TGTGCCAGTAGTATCAGCGGGAGCTCCTACAATGAGCAGTTCTTC.